A selection of T cell receptor beta chains follows, all from one sample in a study of STAT5B mutations in CD4+ large granular lymphocyte leukemia. Measured with immunoSEQ multiplex PCR; TCRdb has only the in-frame clones, and not every one. In the table there are 25,000 to 35,000 clones, less than 80% of which are singletons. Material for sequencing was CD4+ T cells from blood buffy coats. The source of these receptors is a human donor in good health. CDR3s include the opening cysteine and the closing phenylalanine or tryptophan. Each record gives: D gene, V gene, clone size, J gene, CDR3 protein, CDR3 DNA. D genes are given only for firm matches. Some rows mark clone size as missing; the rest say once, few, many or name a class of expanded clone.

>-|TRBV5-5|few|TRBJ1-1
CASSQGPSTEAFF
TGTGCCAGCAGCCAGGGACCGAGCACTGAAGCTTTCTTT
>TRBD1|TRBV9|-|TRBJ1-3
CASSVTTGDLTGNTIYF
TGTGCCAGCAGCGTGACGACAGGGGATTTAACTGGAAACACCATATATTTT
>-|TRBV9|-|TRBJ1-1
CASTPTTTNTEAFF
TGTGCCAGCACCCCGACGACCACGAACACTGAAGCTTTCTTT
>-|TRBV4-1|-|TRBJ1-2
CASSFPGTHYGYTF
TGCGCCAGCAGCTTCCCCGGGACACACTATGGCTACACCTTC
>TRBD1|TRBV2|-|TRBJ1-4
CASIGDRVDEKLFF
TGTGCCAGCATCGGGGACAGGGTGGATGAAAAACTGTTTTTT
>TRBD1|TRBV7-9|few|TRBJ1-1
CASSRPRGVRAFF
TGTGCCAGCAGCCGACCCAGGGGGGTTAGGGCTTTCTTT
>TRBD2|TRBV27|few|TRBJ2-7
CASSFSSGNSYEQYF
TGTGCCAGCAGTTTTTCCAGCGGGAATTCCTACGAGCAGTACTTC
>-|TRBV5-1|-|TRBJ2-3
CASNTGTTDTQYF
TGCGCCAGCAACACGGGGACCACAGATACGCAGTATTTT
>-|TRBV19|-|TRBJ2-7
CASSTTGPDEQYF
TGTGCCAGTAGTACAACAGGTCCTGACGAGCAGTACTTC
>-|TRBV12-5|-|TRBJ2-7
CASGPRVYEQYF
TGTGCTAGTGGTCCGAGAGTCTACGAGCAGTACTTC
>-|TRBV4-3|-|TRBJ2-2
CASSQEQGGSGELFF
TGCGCCAGCAGCCAAGAGCAAGGGGGTTCCGGGGAGCTGTTTTTT
>-|TRBV27|-|TRBJ1-4
CASKGGSHNEKLFF
TGTGCCAGCAAGGGAGGATCACATAATGAAAAACTGTTTTTT
>-|TRBV29-1|-|TRBJ2-7
CSVGWEPYEQYF
TGCAGCGTTGGGTGGGAGCCCTACGAGCAGTACTTC
>-|TRBV28|-|TRBJ2-5
CASSSRQVGAETQYF
TGTGCCAGCAGCTCCCGCCAGGTGGGGGCGGAGACCCAGTACTTC
>TRBD2|TRBV4-2|-|TRBJ2-2
CASSQGRGAGTGELFF
TGTGCCAGCAGCCAAGGGCGGGGGGCGGGCACCGGGGAGCTGTTTTTT
>TRBD2|TRBV7-8|-|TRBJ2-3
CASSAYRLAGRRDTQYF
TGTGCCAGCAGCGCCTACCGACTAGCGGGAAGGAGGGATACGCAGTATTTT
>-|TRBV18|-|TRBJ2-1
CASSPQGGGEQFF
TGTGCCAGCTCACCACAGGGAGGGGGTGAGCAGTTCTTC
>TRBD1|TRBV6-5|-|TRBJ2-4
CASSNRGKNIQYF
TGTGCCAGCAGTAACAGGGGGAAAAACATTCAGTACTTC
>-|TRBV27|-|TRBJ2-5
CASSSYPGTQYF
TGTGCCAGCAGCTCATACCCAGGGACCCAGTACTTC
>-|TRBV5-1|-|TRBJ1-5
CASSLAFGQPQHF
TGCGCCAGCAGCTTGGCTTTTGGGCAGCCCCAGCATTTT
>-|TRBV29-1|-|TRBJ1-2
CSFIKGVGDGYTF
TGCAGTTTCATAAAGGGGGTAGGCGATGGCTACACCTTC
>TRBD2|TRBV4-2|once|TRBJ2-3
CASSQGDGGDTQYF
TGTGCCAGCAGCCAAGGGGACGGGGGGGATACGCAGTATTTT
>-|TRBV15|few|TRBJ1-5
CATTWGDNQPQHF
TGTGCCACCACGTGGGGGGACAATCAGCCCCAGCATTTT
>-|TRBV25-1|-|TRBJ1-3
CASGASGNTIYF
TGTGCCAGCGGGGCTAGTGGAAACACCATATATTTT
>-|TRBV10-3|-|TRBJ1-4
CAISERGTQEKLFF
TGTGCCATCAGTGAGCGCGGGACACAAGAAAAACTGTTTTTT
>TRBD1|TRBV28|-|TRBJ1-5
CASRTGEMRNQPQHF
TGTGCCAGCCGCACAGGGGAAATGCGCAATCAGCCCCAGCATTTT
>-|TRBV2|-|TRBJ2-3
CASKDSGHTDTQYF
TGTGCCAGCAAGGATAGCGGACACACAGATACGCAGTATTTT
>-|TRBV7-7|few|TRBJ2-5
CASSQVGETQYF
TGTGCCAGCAGCCAAGTGGGGGAGACCCAGTACTTC
>-|TRBV28|-|TRBJ2-7
CASTAGSYEQYF
TGTGCCAGCACCGCAGGGAGCTACGAGCAGTACTTC
>-|TRBV6-5|few|TRBJ2-7
CASSYGSTVSYEQYF
TGTGCCAGCAGTTACGGATCGACGGTTTCCTACGAGCAGTACTTC
>TRBD1|TRBV19|-|TRBJ1-1
CASSSLGGGGNTEAFF
TGTGCCAGTAGTAGTCTAGGGGGCGGAGGAAACACTGAAGCTTTCTTT
>TRBD2|TRBV7-2|-|TRBJ2-1
CASSLLSGGGSAQFF
TGTGCCAGCAGCCTACTTAGCGGGGGGGGCTCGGCGCAGTTCTTC
>TRBD1|TRBV7-2|-|TRBJ2-3
CASSLNRGGSTDTQYF
TGTGCCAGCAGCCTGAACAGGGGCGGTAGCACAGATACGCAGTATTTT
>TRBD2|TRBV2|-|TRBJ2-1
CASRGSGGASYNEQFF
TGTGCCAGCAGGGGGAGCGGGGGAGCCTCCTACAATGAGCAGTTCTTC
>-|TRBV7-8|once|TRBJ1-2
CASSLEGHKPYGYTF
TGTGCCAGCAGCTTAGAAGGCCACAAACCCTATGGCTACACCTTC
>-|TRBV6-1|few|TRBJ1-1
CASSEGSDTEAFF
TGTGCCAGCAGTGAAGGCTCAGACACTGAAGCTTTCTTT
>TRBD2|TRBV10-2|once|TRBJ2-2
CASSEGLGNTGELFF
TGCGCCAGCAGTGAGGGACTAGGGAACACCGGGGAGCTGTTTTTT
>-|TRBV28|-|TRBJ1-5
CASLGQHQPQHF
TGTGCCAGCCTCGGACAACATCAGCCCCAGCATTTT
>-|TRBV6-1|once|TRBJ1-6
CASTLTDSPLHF
TGTGCCAGCACCTTGACAGATTCACCCCTCCACTTT
>TRBD2|TRBV11-3|once|TRBJ2-1
CASSLDPTSGIDEQFF
TGTGCCAGCAGCTTAGATCCGACTAGCGGGATAGATGAGCAGTTCTTC
>TRBD1|TRBV28|-|TRBJ1-1
CASSLTGANTEAFF
TGTGCCAGCAGTTTGACAGGGGCGAACACTGAAGCTTTCTTT
>TRBD2|TRBV14|-|TRBJ2-3
CASSPFVSAGASDTQYF
TGTGCCAGCAGCCCGTTCGTGTCGGCGGGAGCATCAGATACGCAGTATTTT
>-|TRBV7-9|-|TRBJ2-4
CASSLEEAGIQYF
TGTGCCAGCAGCTTAGAGGAGGCGGGCATTCAGTACTTC
>TRBD2|TRBV4-3|-|TRBJ2-1
CASSLLAESYNEQFF
TGCGCCAGCAGCCTACTAGCGGAGTCCTACAATGAGCAGTTCTTC
>TRBD1|TRBV7-7|-|TRBJ2-5
CASSPGQVGETQYF
TGTGCCAGCAGCCCGGGACAGGTGGGGGAGACCCAGTACTTC
>-|TRBV30|-|TRBJ2-2
CAWRGDGTGELFF
TGTGCCTGGAGAGGGGACGGCACCGGGGAGCTGTTTTTT
>-|TRBV4-1|-|TRBJ1-2
CASSQDFLGGSGGYTNYGYTF
TGCGCCAGCAGCCAAGATTTTCTTGGCGGCTCGGGAGGTTATACTAACTATGGCTACACCTTC
>-|TRBV30|few|TRBJ1-6
CASNREEESPLHF
TGTGCCTCAAACAGGGAAGAGGAATCACCCCTCCACTTT
>-|TRBV5-1|-|TRBJ1-5
CASSLAGEERQPQHF
TGCGCCAGCAGCTTGGCAGGGGAGGAGAGGCAGCCCCAGCATTTT
>-|TRBV7-3|-|TRBJ2-5
CASSLIGLGTQETQYF
TGTGCCAGCAGCTTAATAGGGCTGGGGACCCAAGAGACCCAGTACTTC
>-|TRBV19|-|TRBJ1-3
CASSMKSSGNTIYF
TGTGCCAGTAGTATGAAGAGCTCTGGAAACACCATATATTTT
>-|TRBV5-1|-|TRBJ2-3
CASSAREDRADTQYF
TGCGCCAGCAGCGCCCGGGAGGACAGGGCAGATACGCAGTATTTT
>-|TRBV5-6|-|TRBJ2-3
CASSLYRDSITDTQYF
TGTGCCAGCAGCTTGTACCGGGACTCTATCACAGATACGCAGTATTTT
>-|TRBV7-9|-|TRBJ1-3
CASSHPRGNTIYF
TGTGCCAGCAGCCACCCCAGGGGCAACACCATATATTTT
>-|TRBV27|-|TRBJ2-5
CASSLSWRGETQYF
TGTGCCAGCAGTTTATCGTGGAGGGGAGAGACCCAGTACTTC
>-|TRBV28|-|TRBJ1-5
CASSFIFGESGNQPQHF
TGTGCCAGCAGTTTCATTTTTGGGGAGTCGGGCAATCAGCCCCAGCATTTT
>-|TRBV6-5|-|TRBJ1-2
CASSYGQGGNGYTF
TGTGCCAGCAGTTACGGGCAGGGTGGTAATGGCTACACCTTC
>-|TRBV2|-|TRBJ2-1
CASTRGREQFF
TGTGCCAGTACCAGGGGCAGGGAGCAGTTCTTC
>TRBD1|TRBV5-5|once|TRBJ2-7
CASRPGQGEYEQYF
TGTGCCAGCAGACCGGGACAGGGAGAATACGAGCAGTACTTC
>TRBD1|TRBV28|-|TRBJ1-2
CASRGTESYGYTF
TGTGCCAGCAGGGGGACAGAATCCTATGGCTACACCTTC